This T cell receptor (beta chain) was captured in a study of T cell repertoires in cytomegalovirus infection. Study details: A matching HLA type, together with CMV infection, was signaled by public TCR beta signatures.

In the case of this clonotype: No antigen is known for it.

Study-wide results and caveats: The ex vivo response was dominated by HLA-C-restricted CMV-specific TCR beta clonotypes. There were carriers of CMV plus the relevant HLA, and cumulative public TCR beta family frequency identified them.

One entry per CDR3 protein results from TCRdb running MiXCR on the reads. This table holds tens of thousands of distinct CDR3 sequences, around 3.5% found once. Trimming took 7 bases from V and 4 from J; bases not matched to a gene: 12. CDR1 is DFQATT, CDR2 SNEGSKA, per germline (reference sequence). The CDR3 extends over 15 amino acids. What was sequenced was PBMCs. The sequence came from a human donor in good health (CMV status not recorded). Some clones in this sample may be carry-over from other donors' samples. The chain has TRBV20-1 and TRBJ1-5, with 8 bases that match TRBD1. The CDR3 protein is CSVPTGTGHNQPQHF. The CDR3 nucleotides are TGCAGTGTTCCGACCGGGACAGGACATAATCAGCCCCAGCATTTT.